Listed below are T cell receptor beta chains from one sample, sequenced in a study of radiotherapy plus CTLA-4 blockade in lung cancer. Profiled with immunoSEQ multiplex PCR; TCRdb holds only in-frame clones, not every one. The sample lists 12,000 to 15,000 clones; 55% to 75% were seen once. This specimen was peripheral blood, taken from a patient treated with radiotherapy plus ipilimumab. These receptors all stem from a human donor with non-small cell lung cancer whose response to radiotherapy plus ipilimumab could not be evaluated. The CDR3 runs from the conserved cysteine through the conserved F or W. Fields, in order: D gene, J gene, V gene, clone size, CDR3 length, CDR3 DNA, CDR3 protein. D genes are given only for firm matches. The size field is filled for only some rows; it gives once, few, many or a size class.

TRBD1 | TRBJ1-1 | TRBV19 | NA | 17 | TGTGCCAGTAGTAGCCGAGGGACAGGGGGCGCGGGAGTTGAAGCTTTCTTT | CASSSRGTGGAGVEAFF
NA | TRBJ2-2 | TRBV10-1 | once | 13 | TGCGCCAGCAGGCAGTCGGGGGTCGGGGAGCTGTTTTTT | CASRQSGVGELFF
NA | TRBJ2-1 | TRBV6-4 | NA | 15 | TGTGCCAGCAGTGACGGGATACAGGGATTCAATGAGCAGTTCTTC | CASSDGIQGFNEQFF
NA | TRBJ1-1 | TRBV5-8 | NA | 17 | TGTGCCAGCAGCGCAAGGAGGACAGCCTCGCCCAACACTGAAGCTTTCTTT | CASSARRTASPNTEAFF
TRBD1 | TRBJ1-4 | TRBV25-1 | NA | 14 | TGTGCCAGCAGTGATCGGACAGGGGGCGAAAAACTGTTTTTT | CASSDRTGGEKLFF
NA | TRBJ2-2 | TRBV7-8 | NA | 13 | TGTGCCAGCAGCTTAGCCGGGACCGGGGAGCTGTTTTTT | CASSLAGTGELFF
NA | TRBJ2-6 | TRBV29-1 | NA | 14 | TGCAGCGTTGCACAGAGCTCTGGGGCCAACGTCCTGACTTTC | CSVAQSSGANVLTF
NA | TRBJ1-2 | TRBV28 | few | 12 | TGTGCCACCGATTCGAACCTATATGGCTACACCTTC | CATDSNLYGYTF
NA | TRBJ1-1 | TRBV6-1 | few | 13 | TGTGCCAGCAGTGTTACAGAGAACACTGAAGCTTTCTTT | CASSVTENTEAFF
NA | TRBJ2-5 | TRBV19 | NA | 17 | TGTGCCAGTAGTATGGGTCGGCAGGGTAGGATCCAAGAGACCCAGTACTTC | CASSMGRQGRIQETQYF
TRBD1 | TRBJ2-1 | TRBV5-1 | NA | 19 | TGCGCCAGCAGCCTTGGGACAGGGAGGGTTTTTAGCCCCTACAATGAGCAGTTCTTC | CASSLGTGRVFSPYNEQFF
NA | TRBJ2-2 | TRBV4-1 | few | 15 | TGCGCCAGCAGCCAAGGAGATACCAACACCGGGGAGCTGTTTTTT | CASSQGDTNTGELFF
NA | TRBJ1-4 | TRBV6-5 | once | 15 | TGTGCCAGCAGTTACTCTACAGGGTCAGGCGAAAAACTGTTTTTT | CASSYSTGSGEKLFF
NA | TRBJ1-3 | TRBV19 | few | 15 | TGTGCCAGTAGTACCACGACAGCGTCTGGAAACACCATATATTTT | CASSTTTASGNTIYF
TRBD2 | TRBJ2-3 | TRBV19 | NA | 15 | TGTGCCAGTAGTATAACTAGCGGGGGGGCGGATACGCAGTATTTT | CASSITSGGADTQYF
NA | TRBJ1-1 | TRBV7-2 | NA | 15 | TGTGCCAGCAGCTTTCCGGGACATTCGAACACTGAAGCTTTCTTT | CASSFPGHSNTEAFF
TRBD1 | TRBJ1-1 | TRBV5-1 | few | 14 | TGCGCCAGCAGCTACGGACAGGGGAACCCTGAAGCTTTCTTT | CASSYGQGNPEAFF
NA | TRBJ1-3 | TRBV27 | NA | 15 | TGTGCCAGCAGTCCGACAGGCCTATCTGGAAACACCATATATTTT | CASSPTGLSGNTIYF
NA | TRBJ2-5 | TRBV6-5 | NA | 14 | TGTGCCAGCAGCGTGGAGGGTTATGGGGAGACCCAGTACTTC | CASSVEGYGETQYF
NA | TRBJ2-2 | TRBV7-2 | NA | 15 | TGTGCCAGCAGCTTTTCTCGGGGGTCAGGAAGGGAGCTGTTTTTT | CASSFSRGSGRELFF